A single sample gave rise to the 14 T cell receptor beta chains below, sequenced in a study of cytomegalovirus exposure and HLA in healthy donors. The study ran its PCR with 60 Vbeta and 13 Jbeta primers. The protocol was immunoSEQ multiplex PCR, while the TCRdb copy is restricted to in-frame clones and leaves out a portion. This table has 160,000 or so clones, 80% appearing once. The sequenced material came from PBMCs. These receptors were obtained from a man between 18 and 29 years old in good health and CMV-seropositive.

V is TRBV6-5 and J is TRBJ2-7; 9 bases fit TRBD1. CDR1 is MNHEY and CDR2 is SVGAGI in the germline V gene. V lost 2 bases, J lost 5 bases, and 7 bases stayed unmatched. This CDR3 comprises 15 residues. The CDR3 here is CASSYLPGQGNEQYF. In DNA form, the CDR3 reads TGTGCCAGCAGTTACCTCCCGGGACAGGGAAACGAGCAGTACTTC.

The chain joins TRBV11-2 to TRBJ1-2; D is uncertain. The CDR3 consists of 13 residues. The germline V gene encodes CDR1 SGHAT and CDR2 FQNNGV. The V end was cut by 1 base, the J end by 7 bases, with 10 bases between. CDR3 in DNA: TGTGCCAGCAGCTTAGGGCCCCCCCGTGGCTACACCTTC. Amino acids: CASSLGPPRGYTF.

The chain recombines TRBV4-1 with TRBJ2-7; D may be TRBD1 (5 bases). V lost 1 base, J lost 6 bases, and 13 bases lay in between. The CDR3 consists of 14 residues. Germline V gene lookup returns CDR1 MGHRA and CDR2 YSYEKL. The CDR3 sequence is CASSQVSGLSEQYF. CDR3 bases: TGCGCCAGCAGCCAAGTTTCAGGGTTGAGCGAGCAGTACTTC.

The chain has TRBV25-1 and TRBJ2-2; maybe TRBD1 (6 bases). The CDR3 contains 11 residues. CDR1 and CDR2 from the germline V gene are MGHDK and SYGVNS. V was cut by 11 bases and J by 6 bases, with 10 bases left in between. The CDR3 is CAVRGPGELFF. In DNA, the CDR3 is TGTGCCGTCAGGGGCCCCGGGGAGCTGTTTTTT. Combining the CDR3 with reference TRBV25-1 and TRBJ2-2 gives the whole variable domain EADIYQTPRYLVIGTGKKITLECSQTMGHDKMYWYQQDPGMELHLIHYSYGVNSTEKGDLSSESTVSRIRTEHFPLTLESARPSHTSQYLCAVRGPGELFFGEGSRLTVL.

The rearrangement joins TRBV4-1 to TRBJ2-5; TRBD2 agrees at 9 bases. The germline gives CDR1 MGHRA, CDR2 YSYEKL. This CDR3 region has 16 residues. The ends lost 7 bases at V and 4 bases at J; junction bases unmatched: 13. The CDR3 DNA reads as TGCGCCAGCAAGGGGACCGCTAGCGGGAACGGAGAGACCCAGTACTTC. Encoded protein: CASKGTASGNGETQYF.

This clone was seen only a few times. V usage is TRBV5-5 and J usage is TRBJ2-3; D ambiguous. CDR3 length equals 14 residues. V lost 5 bases, J lost 2 bases, and 12 bases lay in between. In germline, CDR1 is SGHKS, CDR2 YYEKEE (reference sequence). The CDR3 DNA reads as TGTGCCAGCAGTTTTGACTGGATCACAGATACGCAGTATTTT. Protein sequence: CASSFDWITDTQYF.

The V gene is TRBV6-1, the J gene TRBJ1-6; no definite D call. V was clipped by 3 bases and J by 10 bases, with 4 bases between them. The CDR3 sequence is 11 residues long. The germline gives CDR1 MNHNS, CDR2 SASEGT. The DNA for the CDR3 is TGTGCCAGCAGTGACAGGTCACCCCTCCACTTT. Its translation: CASSDRSPLHF.

V and J are TRBV19 and TRBJ2-1; D gene ambiguous. This CDR3 region has 13 residues. Trimming shortened V by 6 bases and J by 2 bases, and 8 bases separated the two germline ends. Germline assignment: CDR1 LNHDA and CDR2 SQIVND (reference sequence). The CDR3 nucleotides are TGTGCCAGTAGCCCAAGCCCCTACAATGAGCAGTTCTTC. Amino acid sequence: CASSPSPYNEQFF.

The chain joins TRBV27 to TRBJ2-7; D perhaps matches TRBD2 (6 bases). The CDR3 has 13 residues. V was pared by 5 bases and J by 6 bases, with 14 bases between. The V gene's germline CDR1 is MNHEY and CDR2 SMNVEV (reference sequence). The CDR3 coding sequence is TGTGCCAGCAGTGCACTGTCTAGCGTCGAGCAGTACTTC. Protein: CASSALSSVEQYF.

There are a few counts of this clone. The chain is built from TRBV6-1 and TRBJ2-3, with TRBD2 matching 8 bases. The CDR3 contains 14 residues. J was trimmed by 6 bases and V by 6 bases; bases with no gene match: 8. Germline-derived CDR1 and CDR2 are MNHNS and SASEGT. The CDR3 here is CASSPGGPGDTQYF. As DNA, the CDR3 is TGTGCCAGCAGCCCGGGAGGGCCAGGGGATACGCAGTATTTT.

This chain links TRBV6-5 with TRBJ2-5; TRBD2 agrees at 12 bases. CDR1 and CDR2 from the germline V gene are MNHEY and SVGAGI. V trimming: 5 bases; J trimming: 5 bases; junction bases outside the gene matches: 6. The CDR3 has 15 amino acids. The DNA for the CDR3 is TGTGCCAGCAGTCAGACTAGCGGGAGTTTTGAGACCCAGTACTTC. It yields the protein CASSQTSGSFETQYF.

The rearrangement joins TRBV5-4 to TRBJ2-1; possibly TRBD1 for D (8 bases). This CDR3 is built from 14 residues. The V gene lost 1 base and the J gene lost 5 bases, with 10 bases spanning the gap. Germline V gene data show CDR1 as SGHNT and CDR2 as YYREEE (reference sequence). CDR3 sequence reads: CASSLTGGDNEQFF. For the CDR3, the DNA is TGTGCCAGCAGCTTGACAGGGGGGGACAATGAGCAGTTCTTC.

This chain connects TRBV19 to TRBJ1-1; a weak D match, TRBD1 (5 bases). The CDR3 totals 14 residues. Germline V gene lookup returns CDR1 LNHDA and CDR2 SQIVND (reference sequence). V dropped 4 bases and J dropped 4 bases, with 13 bases sitting between them. The CDR3 here is CASSTGAGGTEAFF. DNA of the CDR3: TGTGCCAGTAGTACCGGGGCGGGGGGCACTGAAGCTTTCTTT. Full variable domain (rest looked up from reference TRBV19 and TRBJ1-1): DGGITQSPKYLFRKEGQNVTLSCEQNLNHDAMYWYRQDPGQGLRLIYYSQIVNDFQKGDIAEGYSVSREKKESFPLTVTSAQKNPTAFYLCASSTGAGGTEAFFGQGTRLTVV.

The chain links TRBV11-2 to TRBJ2-5, with a possible D match to TRBD2 (5 bases). V was clipped by 5 bases and J by 5 bases, with 15 bases between them. Germline V lookup: CDR1 SGHAT, CDR2 FQNNGV. The CDR3 is 14 residues long. The CDR3 DNA reads TGTGCCAGCAGCCCGACCAGAAGGGAGGAGACCCAGTACTTC. Protein product: CASSPTRREETQYF.